Listed below are T cell receptor beta chains from one sample, sequenced in a study of blood T cells in healthy people across ages. TCRdb re-called the 5' RACE reads through MiXCR, storing one row per CDR3 protein. Among around 1,000,000 distinct CDR3 sequences, 20% to 25% were seen once, and the ten largest hold about 0.72%. These same data were also listed under a study on T cells of mothers and their children.

The sample comprised blood. These TCRs come from a girl under 10 years old in good health. CDR3s include the opening cysteine and the closing phenylalanine or tryptophan. Fields, in order: J gene, clone size, D gene, V gene, CDR3 protein, CDR3 DNA. A D gene is named only where the DNA matches it firmly. Where a row states a size, it is once, few, many or the class of an expanded clone; other rows omit it.

TRBJ2-3	few	-	TRBV11-2	CASSLRLNTDTQYF	TGTGCCAGCAGCCTCCGACTCAACACAGATACGCAGTATTTT
TRBJ2-3	few	TRBD2	TRBV5-1	CASSILAGVTDTQYF	TGCGCCAGCAGCATATTAGCGGGAGTGACGGATACGCAGTATTTT
TRBJ1-4	-	-	TRBV5-1	CASSNDRTEKLFF	TGCGCCAGCTCCAACGACAGGACGGAAAAACTGTTTTTT
TRBJ2-2	-	-	TRBV4-3	CASSHLTGEAGELFF	TGCGCCAGCAGCCATTTAACAGGGGAGGCCGGGGAGCTGTTTTTT
TRBJ2-1	few	-	TRBV19	CASSISGIMDNEQFF	TGTGCCAGTAGTATCTCGGGGATTATGGACAATGAGCAGTTCTTC
TRBJ1-1	-	-	TRBV12-3/TRBV12-4	CASRRGAPNTEAFF	TGTGCCAGCAGGAGGGGGGCACCGAACACTGAAGCTTTCTTT
TRBJ1-2	-	TRBD1	TRBV3-1	CASSPGQGAFGYAF	TGTGCCAGCAGCCCCGGACAGGGGGCGTTTGGCTACGCCTTC
TRBJ2-1	few	TRBD2	TRBV24-1	CATSDFNGGSGRLNNEQFF	TGTGCCACCAGTGATTTCAACGGTGGGAGCGGGAGGCTAAACAATGAGCAGTTCTTC
TRBJ2-7	-	-	TRBV20-1	CSAADGLGEQYF	TGCAGTGCGGCGGACGGCCTGGGGGAGCAGTACTTC
TRBJ2-2	-	-	TRBV6-6	CATVDHTGELFF	TGTGCCACCGTCGACCACACCGGGGAGCTGTTTTTT
TRBJ2-7	-	-	TRBV20-1	CSAQTGLIFYEQYF	TGCAGTGCTCAGACGGGACTCATATTCTACGAGCAGTACTTC
TRBJ2-7	-	TRBD2	TRBV11-2	CASTSEAGGDEQYF	TGTGCCAGCACCTCGGAGGCGGGAGGTGACGAGCAGTACTTC
TRBJ2-1	many	-	TRBV25-1	CASSFYEQFF	TGTGCCAGCAGTTTCTATGAGCAGTTCTTC
TRBJ1-2	-	-	TRBV6-6	CASFTYGYTF	TGTGCCAGCTTTACCTATGGCTACACCTTC
TRBJ2-4	few	-	TRBV6-5	CASKTGLAKNIQYF	TGTGCCAGCAAGACAGGCCTAGCCAAAAACATTCAGTACTTC
TRBJ2-7	-	-	TRBV29-1	CGVLAGPYEQYF	TGCGGCGTTCTTGCGGGGCCCTACGAGCAGTACTTC
TRBJ2-1	few	TRBD2	TRBV4-2	CASSQGRERRDEQFF	TGTGCCAGCAGCCAAGGGCGGGAGCGCCGGGACGAGCAGTTCTTC
TRBJ2-4	-	-	TRBV4-3	CASSQEEGNIQYF	TGCGCCAGCAGCCAAGAAGAGGGGAACATTCAGTACTTC
TRBJ2-3	-	-	TRBV7-2	CASSLENSGTDTQYF	TGTGCCAGCAGCTTAGAAAACAGCGGCACAGATACGCAGTATTTT
TRBJ1-2	-	TRBD1	TRBV29-1	CSVSGQNGYTF	TGCAGCGTATCGGGACAGAATGGCTACACCTTC
TRBJ2-3	once	-	TRBV5-6	CASSLAHGVDQETQYF	TGTGCCAGCAGCTTGGCCCACGGAGTTGACCAGGAGACGCAGTATTTT
TRBJ1-1	-	TRBD1	TRBV7-9	CASSKGQGNTEAFF	TGTGCCAGCAGCAAGGGACAGGGGAACACTGAAGCTTTCTTT
TRBJ2-7	few	TRBD1	TRBV6-2/TRBV6-3	CASQGQGISYEQYF	TGTGCCAGCCAGGGACAGGGGATTTCCTACGAGCAGTACTTC
TRBJ2-3	few	TRBD2	TRBV6-2/TRBV6-3	CASSDPTGTSGSPSGDTQYF	TGCGCCAGCAGCGACCCGACCGGGACTAGCGGGAGCCCGTCTGGAGATACGCAGTATTTT
TRBJ2-2	few	TRBD1	TRBV29-1	CSVEPTGTGELFF	TGCAGCGTTGAACCGACAGGGACCGGGGAGCTGTTTTTT
TRBJ2-5	few	-	TRBV7-2	CASSLRLAESGETQYF	TGTGCCAGCAGCTTAAGGCTGGCCGAGTCGGGGGAGACCCAGTACTTC
TRBJ2-7	-	-	TRBV29-1	CSVEESLSYEQYF	TGCAGCGTTGAAGAATCCCTCTCCTACGAGCAGTACTTC
TRBJ2-1	few	-	TRBV7-9	CASSLTPPGFNEQFF	TGTGCCAGCAGCTTAACCCCTCCTGGATTCAATGAGCAGTTCTTC
TRBJ1-1	-	-	TRBV29-1	CSVVGRGREAFF	TGCAGCGTTGTCGGCAGGGGCCGTGAAGCTTTCTTT
TRBJ2-1	-	-	TRBV12-3/TRBV12-4	CASDRSSYNEQFF	TGTGCCAGCGATCGGAGCTCCTACAATGAGCAGTTCTTC